The clone carrying this T cell receptor beta chain appeared many times. Its antigen is not identified. Each TCR beta cDNA library carried unique molecular identifiers. TCRdb passed the PCR reads through MiXCR, listing each CDR3 protein once. The sample lists 740,000 or so distinct CDR3 sequences; under 70% were seen once. These data are taken from a study of post-analysis software for immune sequencing data. Study results and caveats: Five TRBV segments, including TRBV5-6, TRBV5-1 and TRBV20-1, were more frequent in patients than controls.

Germline V gives CDR1 SQVTM, CDR2 ANQGSEA. This CDR3 comprises 13 residues. V lost 4 bases to trimming and J lost 0 bases; unmatched junction nucleotides: 2. Sequenced material: blood. This sequence originates from a girl under 18 with multiple sclerosis. This rearrangement joins TRBV29-1 to TRBJ2-7; 8 bases are a match to TRBD2. CDR3 DNA: TGCAGCGTTGGTGGGACTAGCTCCTACGAGCAGTACTTC. Its protein product is CSVGGTSSYEQYF.